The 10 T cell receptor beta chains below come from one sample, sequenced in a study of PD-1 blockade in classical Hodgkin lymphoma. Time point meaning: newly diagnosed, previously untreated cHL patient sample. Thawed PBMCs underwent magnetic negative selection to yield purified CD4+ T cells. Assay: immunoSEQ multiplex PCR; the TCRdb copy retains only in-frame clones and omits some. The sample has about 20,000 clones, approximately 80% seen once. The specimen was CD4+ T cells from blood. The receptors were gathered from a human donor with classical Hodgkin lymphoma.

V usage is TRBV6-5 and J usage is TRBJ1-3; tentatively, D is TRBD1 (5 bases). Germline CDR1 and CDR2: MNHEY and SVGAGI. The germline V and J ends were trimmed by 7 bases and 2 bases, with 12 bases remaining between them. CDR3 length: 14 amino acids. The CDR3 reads CASTTGRTGNTIYF. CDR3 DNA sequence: TGTGCCAGCACGACGGGGCGAACTGGAAACACCATATATTTT.

The CDR3 is CASSSWGQGNEQYF. The CDR3 DNA reads TGTGCCAGCAGCTCGTGGGGACAGGGAAACGAGCAGTACTTC. The J gene is TRBJ2-7, the V gene TRBV7-6, with TRBD1 identical over 9 bases. Looked up from germline, CDR1 is SGHVS and CDR2 is FNYEAQ. The CDR3 consists of 14 residues. Trimming at V came to 4 bases and at J to 5 bases, leaving 6 bases not matched to a gene.

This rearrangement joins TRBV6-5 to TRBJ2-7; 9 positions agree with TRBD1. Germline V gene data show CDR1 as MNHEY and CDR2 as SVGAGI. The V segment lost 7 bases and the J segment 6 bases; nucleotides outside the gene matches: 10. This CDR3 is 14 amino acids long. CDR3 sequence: CASKLQGASGEQYF. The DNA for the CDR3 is TGTGCCAGCAAGCTACAGGGGGCTTCCGGCGAGCAGTACTTC.

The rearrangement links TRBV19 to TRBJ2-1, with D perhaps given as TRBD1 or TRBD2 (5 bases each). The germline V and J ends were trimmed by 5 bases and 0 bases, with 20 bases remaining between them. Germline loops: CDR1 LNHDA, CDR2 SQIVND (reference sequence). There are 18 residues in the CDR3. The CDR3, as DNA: TGTGCCAGTAGTTTGACGGGGCTAGCTGGAAGCTCCTACAATGAGCAGTTCTTC. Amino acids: CASSLTGLAGSSYNEQFF.

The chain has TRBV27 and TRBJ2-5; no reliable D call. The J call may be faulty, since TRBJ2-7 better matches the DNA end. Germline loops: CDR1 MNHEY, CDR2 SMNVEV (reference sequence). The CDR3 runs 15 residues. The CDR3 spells CASSRPGLRSYEQYF. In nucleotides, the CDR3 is TGTGCCAGCAGTCGCCCGGGCCTGAGGTCCTACGAGCAGTACTTC.

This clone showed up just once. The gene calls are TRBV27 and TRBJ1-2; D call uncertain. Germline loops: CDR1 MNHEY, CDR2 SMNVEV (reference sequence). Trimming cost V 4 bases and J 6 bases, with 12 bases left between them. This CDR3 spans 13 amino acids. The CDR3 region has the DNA TGTGCCAGCAGTTCATTCAATAGGGATGGCTACACCTTC. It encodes CASSSFNRDGYTF.

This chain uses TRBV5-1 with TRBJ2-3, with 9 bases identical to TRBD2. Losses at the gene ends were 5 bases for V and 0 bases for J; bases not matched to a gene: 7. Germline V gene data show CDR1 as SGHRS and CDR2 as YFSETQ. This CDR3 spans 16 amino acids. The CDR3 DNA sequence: TGCGCCAGCAGTCGGGCTAGCGGGGCTAGCACAGATACGCAGTATTTT. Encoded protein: CASSRASGASTDTQYF.

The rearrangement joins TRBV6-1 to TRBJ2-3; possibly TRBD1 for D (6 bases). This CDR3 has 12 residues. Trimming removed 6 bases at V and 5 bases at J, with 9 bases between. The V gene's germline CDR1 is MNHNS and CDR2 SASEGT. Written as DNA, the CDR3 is TGTGCCAGCAGCGGGACAAAAGATACGCAGTATTTT. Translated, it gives CASSGTKDTQYF.

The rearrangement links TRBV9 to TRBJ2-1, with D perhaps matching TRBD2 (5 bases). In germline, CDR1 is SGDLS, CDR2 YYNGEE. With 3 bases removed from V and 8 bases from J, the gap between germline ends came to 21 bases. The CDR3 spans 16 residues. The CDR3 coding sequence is TGTGCCAGCAGCGAAAGGGCTGGTAGGGTCGGGGATGAGCAGTTCTTC. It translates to CASSERAGRVGDEQFF.

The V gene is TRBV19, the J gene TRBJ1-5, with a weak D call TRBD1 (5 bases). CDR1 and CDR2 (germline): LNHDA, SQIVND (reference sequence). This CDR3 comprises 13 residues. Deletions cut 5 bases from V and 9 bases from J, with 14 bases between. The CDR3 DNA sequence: TGTGCCAGTAGTCCGGGGGGGGACTGGCCCCAGCATTTT. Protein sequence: CASSPGGDWPQHF. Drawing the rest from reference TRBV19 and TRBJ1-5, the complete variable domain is DGGITQSPKYLFRKEGQNVTLSCEQNLNHDAMYWYRQDPGQGLRLIYYSQIVNDFQKGDIAEGYSVSREKKESFPLTVTSAQKNPTAFYLCASSPGGDWPQHFGDGTRLSIL.